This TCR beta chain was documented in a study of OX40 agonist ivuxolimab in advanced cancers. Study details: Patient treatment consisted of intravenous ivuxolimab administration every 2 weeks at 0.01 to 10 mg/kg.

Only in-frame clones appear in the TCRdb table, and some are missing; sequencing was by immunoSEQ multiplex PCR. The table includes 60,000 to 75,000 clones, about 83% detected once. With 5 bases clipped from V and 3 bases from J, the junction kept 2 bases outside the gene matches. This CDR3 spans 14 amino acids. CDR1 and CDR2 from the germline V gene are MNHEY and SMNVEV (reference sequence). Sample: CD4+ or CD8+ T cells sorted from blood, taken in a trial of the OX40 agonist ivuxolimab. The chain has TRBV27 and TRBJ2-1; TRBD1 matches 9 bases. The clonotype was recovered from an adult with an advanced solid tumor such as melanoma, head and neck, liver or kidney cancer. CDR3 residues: CASSDRGIYNEQFF. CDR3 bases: TGTGCCAGCAGTGACAGGGGGATCTACAATGAGCAGTTCTTC.